Below are 11 T cell receptor beta chains sequenced from a single sample in a study of cytomegalovirus exposure and HLA in healthy donors. Libraries were prepared by immunoSEQ multiplex PCR; TCRdb keeps only in-frame clonotypes and omits some of them. The sample records approximately 300,000 clones, about nine tenths being singletons. Specimen: PBMCs. These receptors all stem from a young woman in good health and CMV-seronegative.

The rearrangement uses TRBV5-6 and TRBJ2-3; 10 nucleotides agree with TRBD2. This CDR3 has 16 amino acids. CDR1 SGHDT and CDR2 YYEEEE come from the germline V gene. V lost 0 bases, J lost 6 bases, and 7 bases stayed unmatched. CDR3 nucleotides: TGTGCCAGCAGCTTGGCGCTAGCGGGGGCGGCCGATACGCAGTATTTT. Translation gives CASSLALAGAADTQYF.

About this clone: This CDR3 is also generated by other DNA sequences in the sample. V is TRBV7-2 and J is TRBJ1-5; D is ambiguous. In germline, CDR1 is SGHTA, CDR2 FQGNSA. CDR3 length: 12 residues. The V end was cut by 3 bases, the J end by 7 bases, with 7 bases between. CDR3 coding DNA: TGTGCCAGCAGCTTCGGGAACCAGCCCCAGCATTTT. Protein sequence: CASSFGNQPQHF.

The rearrangement links TRBV4-2 to TRBJ2-1; 11 positions agree with TRBD2. Unmatched junction bases numbered 7, after V lost 4 bases and J lost 8 bases. This CDR3 is built from 15 residues. CDR1 is LGHNA, CDR2 YNFKEQ, per germline. CDR3 region: CASSLTSGGGDEQFF. The DNA of the CDR3 is TGTGCCAGCAGCCTCACTAGCGGGGGTGGGGATGAGCAGTTCTTC.

The CDR3 loop is CASSQDYVGTSGTTYNEQFF. In DNA form, the CDR3 reads TGCGCCAGCAGCCAAGATTATGTCGGTACTAGCGGAACCACCTACAATGAGCAGTTCTTC. V usage is TRBV4-3 and J usage is TRBJ2-1; 8 bases are a match to TRBD2. J was trimmed by 2 bases and V by 0 bases; bases with no gene match: 15. The CDR3 spans 20 residues. Germline V CDR1 and CDR2: LGHNA, YSLEER.

The table lists this clone with a count of one. The chain employs TRBV4-1 and TRBJ2-1; D not resolved. The CDR3 contains 13 residues. In germline, CDR1 is MGHRA, CDR2 YSYEKL. V was pared by 1 base and J by 9 bases, with 10 bases between. The CDR3 loop reads CASSQVSSGEQFF. CDR3 sequence (DNA): TGCGCCAGCAGCCAAGTGTCGTCCGGTGAGCAGTTCTTC.

The V call is TRBV20-1, the J call TRBJ2-7; possibly TRBD2 for D (5 bases). The V gene lost 4 bases and the J gene lost 4 bases, with 8 bases spanning the gap. The germline V gene encodes CDR1 DFQATT and CDR2 SNEGSKA (reference sequence). This CDR3 is built from 11 residues. This CDR3 is CSANSAYEQYF. In DNA, the CDR3 is TGCAGTGCTAATAGCGCGTACGAGCAGTACTTC.

V usage is TRBV29-1 and J usage is TRBJ1-2, with D possibly being TRBD1 (5 bases). In germline, CDR1 is SQVTM, CDR2 ANQGSEA. V was pared by 8 bases and J by 8 bases, with 12 bases between. This CDR3 spans 10 amino acids. CDR3 nucleotides: TGCAGCACCTGGGGGGTCGGCTACACCTTC. Its translation: CSTWGVGYTF.

The J gene is TRBJ2-7, the V gene TRBV4-1; no clear D gene. This CDR3 comprises 14 residues. Germline-derived CDR1 and CDR2 are MGHRA and YSYEKL. Trimming pared 0 bases from V and 4 bases from J, leaving 10 bases between. CDR3 sequence (DNA): TGCGCCAGCAGCCAAGACCACTCGACTTACGAGCAGTACTTC. Its protein is CASSQDHSTYEQYF.

This sequence joins TRBV4-2 and TRBJ2-5; 9 bases fit TRBD2. Germline CDR1 and CDR2: LGHNA and YNFKEQ. This CDR3 contains 16 residues. V was clipped by 0 bases and J by 7 bases; unmatched bases: 9. The CDR3 reads CASSQDMVAGGGTQYF. For the CDR3, the DNA is TGTGCCAGCAGCCAAGATATGGTGGCGGGAGGGGGGACCCAGTACTTC.

The CDR3 is CASSEDSSGNQPQHF. The DNA for the CDR3 is TGTGCCAGCAGTGAGGACAGCTCTGGCAATCAGCCCCAGCATTTT. The J gene is TRBJ1-5, the V gene TRBV6-4; D might be TRBD1 (6 bases). This CDR3 contains 15 residues. The V end was cut by 3 bases, the J end by 2 bases, with 11 bases between. Per germline, CDR1 MRHNA and CDR2 SNTAGT.

The chain joins TRBV7-6 to TRBJ2-1; D possibly corresponds to TRBD2 (5 bases). Germline V CDR1 and CDR2: SGHVS, FNYEAQ. Trimming left V 1 base short and J 0 bases short, with 16 bases between. The CDR3 contains 18 residues. DNA for the CDR3: TGTGCCAGCAGCTTAGACAGCGGAGTCCCGAGCTCCTACAATGAGCAGTTCTTC. Amino acids: CASSLDSGVPSSYNEQFF.